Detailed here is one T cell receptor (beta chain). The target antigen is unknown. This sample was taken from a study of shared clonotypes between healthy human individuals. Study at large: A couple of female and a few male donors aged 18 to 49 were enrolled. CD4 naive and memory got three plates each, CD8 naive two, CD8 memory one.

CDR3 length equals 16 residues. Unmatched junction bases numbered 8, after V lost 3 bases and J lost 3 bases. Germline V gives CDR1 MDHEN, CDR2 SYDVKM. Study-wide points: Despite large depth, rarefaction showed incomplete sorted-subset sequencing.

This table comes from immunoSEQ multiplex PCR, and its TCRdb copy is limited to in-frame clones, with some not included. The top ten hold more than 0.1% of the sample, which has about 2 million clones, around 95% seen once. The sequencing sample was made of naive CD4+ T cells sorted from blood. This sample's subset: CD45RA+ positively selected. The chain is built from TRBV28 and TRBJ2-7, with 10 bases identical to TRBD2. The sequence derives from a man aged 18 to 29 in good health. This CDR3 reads CASSFIPSGGGYEQYF. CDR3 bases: TGTGCCAGCAGTTTTATCCCTAGCGGGGGAGGCTACGAGCAGTACTTC.